This T cell receptor (beta chain) is from a study of beta chain features in type 1 diabetes. Study-wide results and limits: Moderate but significant shortening of TCRB CDR3s was recorded in all four CD4+ subsets from Type 1 diabetes patients. At VDJ recombination sites, type 1 diabetes patients had fewer insertions and more deleted nucleotides.

Researchers reported sorting CD4+ naive, central memory, regulatory and stem cell-like memory cells via CD45RO/CCR7/CD25/CD127/CD95/CD27. Deletions cut 1 base from V and 10 bases from J, with 11 bases between. CDR1 and CDR2 (germline): SGHVS, FNYEAQ. CDR3 length: 14 residues. Concerning this clone itself: The antigen is undetermined.

Expressed TCRB transcripts were sequenced because the entire RNA isolate underwent reverse transcription. The table came from immunoSEQ multiplex PCR; TCRdb's copy has only in-frame clones and leaves some out. The sample has 150,000 to 200,000 clones; roughly 65% are singletons. The sequenced material came from naive CD4+ T cells from blood. V and J are TRBV7-6 and TRBJ1-6; D is uncertain. The sequence came from a man aged 30 to 45 with type 1 diabetes. CDR3 sequence (DNA): TGTGCCAGCAGCTTAGAACCGAGTGTATCACCCCTCCACTTT. It specifies CASSLEPSVSPLHF. The full variable domain, its missing parts supplied by reference TRBV7-6 and TRBJ1-6, is GAGVSQSPRYKVTKRGQDVALRCDPISGHVSLYWYRQALGQGPEFLTYFNYEAQQDKSGLPNDRFSAERPEGSISTLTIQRTEQRDSAMYRCASSLEPSVSPLHFGNGTRLTVT.